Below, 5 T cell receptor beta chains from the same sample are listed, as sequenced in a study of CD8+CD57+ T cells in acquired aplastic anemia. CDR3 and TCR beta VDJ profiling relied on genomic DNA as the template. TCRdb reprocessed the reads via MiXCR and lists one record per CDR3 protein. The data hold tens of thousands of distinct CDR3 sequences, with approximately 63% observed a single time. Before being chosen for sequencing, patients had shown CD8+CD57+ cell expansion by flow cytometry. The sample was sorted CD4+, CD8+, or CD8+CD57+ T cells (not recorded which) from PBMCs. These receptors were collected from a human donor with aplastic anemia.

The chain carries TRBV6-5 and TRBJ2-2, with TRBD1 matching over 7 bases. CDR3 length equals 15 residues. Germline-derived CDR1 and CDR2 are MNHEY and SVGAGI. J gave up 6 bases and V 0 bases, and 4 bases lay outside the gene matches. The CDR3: CASSYSVTGAGELFF. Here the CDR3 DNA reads TGTGCCAGCAGTTACTCAGTTACAGGGGCCGGGGAGCTGTTTTTT.

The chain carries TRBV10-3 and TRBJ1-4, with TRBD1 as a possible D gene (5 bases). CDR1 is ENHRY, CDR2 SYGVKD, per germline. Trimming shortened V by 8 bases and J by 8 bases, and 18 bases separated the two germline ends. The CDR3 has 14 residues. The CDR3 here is CAIGSGTNKEKLFF. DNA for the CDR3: TGTGCCATCGGTTCCGGGACGAATAAGGAAAAACTGTTTTTT.

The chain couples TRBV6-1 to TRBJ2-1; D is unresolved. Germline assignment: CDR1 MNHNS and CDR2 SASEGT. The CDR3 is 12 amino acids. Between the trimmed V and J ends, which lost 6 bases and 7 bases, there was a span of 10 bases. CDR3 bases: TGTGCCAGCAGCCGAACAGAGAATGAGCAGTTCTTC. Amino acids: CASSRTENEQFF.

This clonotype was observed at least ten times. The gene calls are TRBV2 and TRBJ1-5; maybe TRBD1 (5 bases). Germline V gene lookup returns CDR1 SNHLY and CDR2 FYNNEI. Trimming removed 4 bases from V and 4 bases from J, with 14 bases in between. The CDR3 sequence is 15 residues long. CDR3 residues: CASSGQEEGNQPQHF. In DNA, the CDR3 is TGTGCCAGCAGTGGTCAGGAGGAGGGGAATCAGCCCCAGCATTTT.

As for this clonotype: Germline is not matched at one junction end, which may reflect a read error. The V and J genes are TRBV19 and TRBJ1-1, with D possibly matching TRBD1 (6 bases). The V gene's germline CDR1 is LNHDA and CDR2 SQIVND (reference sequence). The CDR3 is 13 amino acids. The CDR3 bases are TGTGCCAGTAGTATTGACAGGAACGCTGAAGCTTTCTTT. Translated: CASSIDRNAEAFF. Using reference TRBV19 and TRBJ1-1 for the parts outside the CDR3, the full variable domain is DGGITQSPKYLFRKEGQNVTLSCEQNLNHDAMYWYRQDPGQGLRLIYYSQIVNDFQKGDIAEGYSVSREKKESFPLTVTSAQKNPTAFYLCASSIDRNAEAFFGQGTRLTVV.